The source of this T cell receptor beta chain is a study of T cells expressing NK-cell markers. Study at large: One of eight sequenced donors was HCMV-seronegative; the other seven were seropositive.

The CDR3 is 13 residues long. CDR1 and CDR2 from the germline V gene are SGHTA and FQGNSA. UMI-tagged 5'RACE template switching yielded the TCR beta cDNA. With the 5' RACE reads reprocessed, TCRdb shows one record per CDR3 protein and no DNA. Here the sample table reports roughly 380,000 distinct CDR3 sequences. Concerning this clonotype: Its cognate antigen is unknown.

Study-level results: Dominant NKG2C+ clonotypes were found to form about 1.0-7.5% of CD8+ T cells in over five donors. Several donors likewise had their CD3+CD56-NKG2C+ fraction led by these clonotypes.

J is TRBJ2-1 and V is TRBV7-2; TCRdb returns TRBD2, unconfirmable since there is no DNA. Sequences were obtained from blood T cells: a sorted CD56 or NKG2C T cell subset, CD4+ or CD8+ T cells, or bulk PBMC T cells (not recorded which). The source is a man aged 18-70 years in good health. The CDR3 protein is CASSLDEKGKQFF.